This is a list of T cell receptor beta chains from one sample in a study of radiation and T cells in renal cell carcinoma. Some clones are missing from TCRdb's copy, which holds only in-frame ones; the method was immunoSEQ multiplex PCR. The data hold about 24,000 clones, with about three fifths observed a single time. The sample in question was tumor tissue, obtained from a patient whose treatment was nephrectomy without radiotherapy. These receptors all stem from a man aged 40-49 years with renal cell carcinoma. CDR3s include the opening cysteine and the closing phenylalanine or tryptophan. D genes are given only for firm matches. A row's size may be missing; if present it is once, few, many or a size class.

j_call d_call clone_size v_call cdr3_aa cdr3_nt
TRBJ1-6 NA few TRBV4-3 CASSQDFPDNSPLHF TGCGCCAGCAGCCAAGATTTTCCGGATAATTCACCCCTCCACTTT
TRBJ1-6 NA NA TRBV4-2 CASSPLGGRSSPLHF TGTGCCAGCAGCCCCCTGGGGGGAAGGAGTTCACCCCTCCACTTT
TRBJ1-1 NA NA TRBV27 CASSFTGRNTEAFF TGTGCCAGCAGTTTTACGGGTCGGAACACTGAAGCTTTCTTT
TRBJ2-1 NA NA TRBV29-1 CSVEEGNEQFF TGCAGCGTTGAGGAGGGCAATGAGCAGTTCTTC
TRBJ1-2 NA medium-sized TRBV28 CASSRQDYGYTF TGTGCCAGCAGCCGTCAGGACTATGGCTACACCTTC
TRBJ2-5 TRBD2 NA TRBV6-5 CASSSIAGGGETQYF TGTGCCAGCAGTTCAATAGCGGGGGGAGGGGAGACCCAGTACTTC
TRBJ1-2 TRBD1 NA TRBV6-5 CASNPGQGGGYTF TGTGCCAGCAATCCGGGACAGGGAGGTGGCTACACCTTC
TRBJ2-7 TRBD1 NA TRBV5-5 CASSLSGGYEQYF TGTGCCAGCAGCTTGTCAGGGGGCTACGAGCAGTACTTC
TRBJ1-4 NA few TRBV2 CASSPGMEEKLFF TGTGCCAGCAGCCCAGGGATGGAAGAAAAACTGTTTTTT
TRBJ2-7 NA NA TRBV1 CTSSNRTGGYYEQYF TGCACCAGCAGCAACCGGACGGGTGGCTACTACGAGCAGTACTTC
TRBJ2-3 NA NA TRBV5-1 CASSLGGRTSTDTQYF TGCGCCAGCAGCTTAGGGGGGCGCACTAGCACAGATACGCAGTATTTT
TRBJ2-2 NA many TRBV28 CASRNSGGGDTGELFF TGTGCCAGCAGAAACTCCGGGGGCGGGGACACCGGGGAGCTGTTTTTT
TRBJ1-5 NA NA TRBV10-3 CAISEDSNQPQHF TGTGCCATCAGTGAGGATAGCAATCAGCCCCAGCATTTT
TRBJ1-1 TRBD1 NA TRBV9 CASSAGQGYPEAFF TGTGCCAGCAGCGCGGGACAGGGGTACCCTGAAGCTTTCTTT
TRBJ1-5 NA few TRBV19 CASSGRGYQPQHF TGTGCCAGTAGTGGCAGGGGATATCAGCCCCAGCATTTT
TRBJ1-1 NA NA TRBV6-6 CASSAFWGDTEAFF TGTGCCAGCAGTGCCTTTTGGGGGGACACTGAAGCTTTCTTT